This T cell receptor beta chain stems from a study of T cell repertoires in cytomegalovirus infection. Study summary: Matching HLA type and CMV infection were both indicated by public TCR beta signatures.

MiXCR was run by TCRdb on the reads, yielding one entry per CDR3 protein. The sample records fewer than 550,000 distinct CDR3 sequences, 10% to 12% being singletons. The CDR3 is made up of 14 amino acids. The V gene lost 1 base and the J gene lost 0 bases, with 4 bases spanning the gap. From germline, CDR1 is SGHVS and CDR2 FQNEAQ. This clonotype was found many times. This sequence was found in a human donor in good health (CMV status not recorded). Some clones in this sample may be carry-over from other donors' samples. Sequencing was carried out using PBMCs. The genes are TRBV7-8 and TRBJ1-3, with D unresolved. CDR3 amino acids: CASSLGLSGNTIYF. The CDR3 nucleotides read TGTGCCAGCAGCTTAGGCCTCTCTGGAAACACCATATATTTT.